A selection of T cell receptor beta chains follows, all from one sample in a study of T cell changes during pregnancy in multiple sclerosis. Measured with immunoSEQ multiplex PCR; TCRdb has only the in-frame clones, and not every one. The table shows some 66,000 clones, with roughly nine tenths occurring only once. This material consisted of CD8+ T cells from peripheral blood mononuclear cells, taken before pregnancy. Receptors originate from a female donor with multiple sclerosis, enrolled in a pregnancy study. The CDR3 runs from the conserved cysteine through the conserved F or W. D genes are given only for firm matches. Only some rows state a clone size, as once, few, many or a class for expanded clones.

>TRBD1|-|16|TRBV9|TRBJ1-2
TGTGCCAGCAACCCGATTCGAACAGGGGGCGCTAAGGGCTACACCTTC
CASNPIRTGGAKGYTF
>-|-|15|TRBV11-2|TRBJ1-4
TGTGCCAGCAGTTCCCACCTAGCAACTAATGAAAAACTGTTTTTT
CASSSHLATNEKLFF
>-|-|15|TRBV18|TRBJ1-4
TGTGCCAGCTCGCCGGAGGCCGGGCTTAATGAAAAACTGTTTTTT
CASSPEAGLNEKLFF
>TRBD2|-|15|TRBV27|TRBJ2-1
TGTGCCAGCAGTTGGGAGCGGGGGGGGCACAATGAGCAGTTCTTC
CASSWERGGHNEQFF
>TRBD1|-|14|TRBV5-1|TRBJ2-7
TGCGCCAGCAGCTTGACAACAGGGGTCTACGAGCAGTACTTC
CASSLTTGVYEQYF
>TRBD1|-|15|TRBV29-1|TRBJ2-7
TGCAGCGTTGAATTCGTCCGGACAGGATCCTACGAGCAGTACTTC
CSVEFVRTGSYEQYF
>TRBD1|-|17|TRBV19|TRBJ1-2
TGTGCCAGTAGTCCCTTCCCGAATCGGGACAGGGTATATGGCTACACCTTC
CASSPFPNRDRVYGYTF
>-|-|17|TRBV7-9|TRBJ2-7
TGTGCCAGCAGCCTTATAGGGAGGGACACTGACTCCTACGAGCAGTACTTC
CASSLIGRDTDSYEQYF
>-|-|12|TRBV13|TRBJ2-7
TGTGCCAGCAGCTACGAGCAAGACGAGCAGTACTTC
CASSYEQDEQYF
>-|-|15|TRBV6-1|TRBJ1-5
TGTGCCAGCACCCAATGGAGGGATGCGGATCAGCCCCAGCATTTT
CASTQWRDADQPQHF
>-|-|14|TRBV29-1|TRBJ1-2
TGCAGCGTTGAAGATCGGAATGGGGGGTATGGCTACACCTTC
CSVEDRNGGYGYTF
>TRBD1|-|15|TRBV6-5|TRBJ1-2
TGTGCCAGCAGTCAACTGACAGGGGGTTGGGATCGCTACACCTTC
CASSQLTGGWDRYTF
>-|once|12|TRBV9|TRBJ2-7
TGTGCCAGCAGCGTAGGCGGGGACGAGCAGTACTTC
CASSVGGDEQYF
>-|-|13|TRBV7-2|TRBJ2-7
TGTGCCAGCAGCTCGGGACTCTCCTACGAGCAGTACTTC
CASSSGLSYEQYF
>-|-|14|TRBV9|TRBJ1-3
TGTGCCAGCAGCGACGGGATATTTGGAAACACCATATATTTT
CASSDGIFGNTIYF
>-|-|15|TRBV9|TRBJ2-7
TGTGCCAGCAGCGTAGGGGTGGGGGCTGCCTACGAGCAGTACTTC
CASSVGVGAAYEQYF
>TRBD2|-|19|TRBV9|TRBJ2-3
TGTGCCAGCAGCGCTCTGGGACTAGCGGGGGCCCGTAGCACAGATACGCAGTATTTT
CASSALGLAGARSTDTQYF
>TRBD2|once|13|TRBV6-6|TRBJ2-1
TGTGCCAGCAGTGCGGGAGTGCGCGATGAGCAGTTCTTC
CASSAGVRDEQFF
>-|-|17|TRBV5-6|TRBJ1-4
TGTGCCAGCAGCTTTGGCACCTCAGGGGCGAGGGACGAAAAACTGTTTTTT
CASSFGTSGARDEKLFF
>TRBD1|-|18|TRBV7-3|TRBJ1-1
TGTGCCAGCAGCTTAAAGGGAGGGACAGGGAGGTGGTACACTGAAGCTTTCTTT
CASSLKGGTGRWYTEAFF
>-|-|14|TRBV5-1|TRBJ1-2
TGCGCCAGCAGCTTGGATTCCCCCACGGGAAGCTACACCTTC
CASSLDSPTGSYTF
>-|-|16|TRBV6-5|TRBJ1-1
TGTGCCAGCAGTTACTCGATTGCGGGAGAGAACACTGAAGCTTTCTTT
CASSYSIAGENTEAFF
>-|once|14|TRBV9|TRBJ1-5
TGTGCCAGTCCACTACCCCTTCGCAATCAGCCCCAGCATTTT
CASPLPLRNQPQHF
>-|-|16|TRBV14|TRBJ2-5
TGTGCCAGCAGCCAAGCTCCGGGACTCAGGCCAGAGACCCAGTACTTC
CASSQAPGLRPETQYF
>-|-|15|TRBV11-2|TRBJ2-1
TGTGCCAGCAGCTTTGTGGGGAGACACTACAATGAGCAGTTCTTC
CASSFVGRHYNEQFF
>-|once|16|TRBV10-3|TRBJ2-1
TGTGCCATCAGTGAGTCGCGGGACCGGTCCTACAATGAGCAGTTCTTC
CAISESRDRSYNEQFF
>-|once|12|TRBV6-1|TRBJ2-7
TGTGCCAGCAGTCGGGGTATTAACGAGCAGTACTTC
CASSRGINEQYF
>TRBD2|-|15|TRBV4-1|TRBJ2-3
TGCGCCAGCAGCCAAGGACTAGCCAGCACAGATACGCAGTATTTT
CASSQGLASTDTQYF